Listed below are T cell receptor beta chains from one sample, sequenced in a study of beta chain features in type 1 diabetes. Data came from immunoSEQ multiplex PCR; TCRdb stores just in-frame clones and leaves some out. The sample contains hundreds of thousands of clones, 13% of which appear only once. The specimen sequenced was naive CD4+ T cells from blood. All receptors come from a man younger than 35 with type 1 diabetes. CDR3s include the opening cysteine and the closing phenylalanine or tryptophan.

v_call	cdr3_aa
TRBV28	CASRAQGNTEAFF
TRBV7-3	CASSLSGDTEAFF
TRBV7-9	CASSPSLRGLGIGYGYTF
TRBV5-1	CASSLGQGEWTEAFF
TRBV2	CASSEGGRQETQYF
TRBV12-5	CASGLVLLAANGYTF
TRBV19	CASSPRPTGGAYNEQFF
TRBV27	CASTPFSGASSSPLHF
TRBV10-3	CAISESVDRGVYNEQFF
TRBV30	CAWTGGANEKLFF
TRBV9	CASSVAQGGYNSPLHF
TRBV7-2	CASSLAGGVGQPQHF
TRBV5-1	CASTPMAFGGTDTQYF
TRBV6-1	CASSLGSNTEAFF
TRBV10-3	CAISEGGTWEKLFF
TRBV25-1	CASSATENYGYTF
TRBV6-6	CASSRGTGDGYTF
TRBV19	CASSRQGGETQYF
TRBV4-1	CASSQGAGTGNEKLFF
TRBV5-1	CASSLAVADSYNEQFF
TRBV9	CASSVVGQTNYGYTF
TRBV7-9	CASSLGGGPVADTQYF
TRBV30	CAWSRGVGYNEQFF
TRBV7-9	CASSYGQVGSYHF
TRBV9	CASSVKRGRDTGELFF
TRBV10-2	CAANRQGNTEAFF
TRBV11-1	CASSLSGGAYNEQFF
TRBV7-6	CASSLAGGTGELFF
TRBV7-2	CASRNSGVGGELFF
TRBV29-1	CSGVVGGETQYF
TRBV18	CASSRQEGVAYEQYF
TRBV6-6	CASSHRTGEGYGYTF
TRBV5-1	CASSPRLAGGREQYF
TRBV30	CAGTRRPPRGTEAFF
TRBV6-1	CASSPGQPNEQFF
TRBV5-4	CASSGPGQGNWETQYF
TRBV30	CACINRGVEAFF
TRBV6-5	CASSYRTSSDNEQFF
TRBV5-1	CASSLELAARTDTQYF
TRBV27	CASNERAGDEQFF
TRBV9	CASALSGQQFNEQFF
TRBV28	CASSLAAGAINEQFF
TRBV7-9	CASSLAYGTPQETQYF
TRBV30	CAWMSTGNTEAFF
TRBV2	CASSGIRALGYEQYF
TRBV10-3	CAISDFQDRGHEQYF
TRBV5-1	CASSLAGASYEQYF
TRBV20-1	CSAARTYEAFF
TRBV7-9	CASSSADRNTEAFF